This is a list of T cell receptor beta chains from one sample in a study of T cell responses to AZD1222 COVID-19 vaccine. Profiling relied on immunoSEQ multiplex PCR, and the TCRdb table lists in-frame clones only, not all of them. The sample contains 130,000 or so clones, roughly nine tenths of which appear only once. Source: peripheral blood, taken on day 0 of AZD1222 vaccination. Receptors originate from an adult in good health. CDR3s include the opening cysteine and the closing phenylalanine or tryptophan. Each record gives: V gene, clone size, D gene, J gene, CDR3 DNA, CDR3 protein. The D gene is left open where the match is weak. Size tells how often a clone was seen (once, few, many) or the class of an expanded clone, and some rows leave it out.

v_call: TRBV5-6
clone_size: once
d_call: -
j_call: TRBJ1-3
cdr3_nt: TGTGCCAGCAGCTCTGGAGGGGCCAGGGCTGGAAACACCATATATTTT
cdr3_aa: CASSSGGARAGNTIYF

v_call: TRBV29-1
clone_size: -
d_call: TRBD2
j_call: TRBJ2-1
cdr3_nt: TGCAGCGTCATTACGACTAGCGGGAGGCCCGGGGAGCAGTTCTTC
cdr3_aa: CSVITTSGRPGEQFF

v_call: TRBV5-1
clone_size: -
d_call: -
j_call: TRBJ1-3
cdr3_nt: TGCGCCAGCAGCTTGGTAGGGGGGATAGCTGGAAACACCATATATTTT
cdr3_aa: CASSLVGGIAGNTIYF

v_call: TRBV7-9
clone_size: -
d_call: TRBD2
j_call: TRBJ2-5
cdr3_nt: TGTGCCAGCAACCTTGCTAGCGGGAGTCGGGAGACCCAGTACTTC
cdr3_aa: CASNLASGSRETQYF

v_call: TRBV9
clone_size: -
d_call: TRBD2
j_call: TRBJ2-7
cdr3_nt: TGTGCCAGCAGCGTAGGGGAACCGGGACTAAGATCCTACGAGCAGTACTTC
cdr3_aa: CASSVGEPGLRSYEQYF

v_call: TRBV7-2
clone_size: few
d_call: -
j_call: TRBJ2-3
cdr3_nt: TGTGCCAGCAGCTTAGGTCAGGGGACTAGCACAGATACGCAGTATTTT
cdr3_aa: CASSLGQGTSTDTQYF

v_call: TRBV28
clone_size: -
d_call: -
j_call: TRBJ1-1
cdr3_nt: TGTGCCAGCAGGTCGACAGCTATGAACACTGAAGCTTTCTTT
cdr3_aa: CASRSTAMNTEAFF

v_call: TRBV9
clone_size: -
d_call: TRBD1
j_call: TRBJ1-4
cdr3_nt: TGTGCCAGCAGCGACAGCAGGGGGGGGAGTGAAAAACTGTTTTTT
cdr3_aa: CASSDSRGGSEKLFF

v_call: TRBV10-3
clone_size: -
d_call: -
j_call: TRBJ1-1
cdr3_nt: TGTGCCATCAGAACCGCTAAGAACACTGAAGCTTTCTTT
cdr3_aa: CAIRTAKNTEAFF

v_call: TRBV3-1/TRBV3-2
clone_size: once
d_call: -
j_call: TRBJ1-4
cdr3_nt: TGTGCCAGCAGCGATACCGGGACAAATGAAAAACTGTTTTTT
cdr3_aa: CASSDTGTNEKLFF

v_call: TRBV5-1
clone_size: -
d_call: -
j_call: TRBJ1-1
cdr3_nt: TGCGCCAGCAGCCATACCACAGATACTGAAGCTTTCTTT
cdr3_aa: CASSHTTDTEAFF